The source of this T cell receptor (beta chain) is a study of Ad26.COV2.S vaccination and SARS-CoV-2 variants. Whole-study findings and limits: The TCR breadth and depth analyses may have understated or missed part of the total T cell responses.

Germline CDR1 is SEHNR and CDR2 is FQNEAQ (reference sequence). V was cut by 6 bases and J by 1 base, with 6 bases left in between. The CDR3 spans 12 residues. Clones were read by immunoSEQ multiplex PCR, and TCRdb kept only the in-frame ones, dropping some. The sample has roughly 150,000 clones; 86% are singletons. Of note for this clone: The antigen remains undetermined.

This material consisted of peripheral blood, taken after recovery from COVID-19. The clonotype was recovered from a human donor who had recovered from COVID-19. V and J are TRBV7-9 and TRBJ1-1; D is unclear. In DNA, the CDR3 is TGTGCCAGCAGATGGGGGAACACTGAAGCTTTCTTT. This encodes CASRWGNTEAFF.